What follows are 2 T cell receptor beta chains derived from one specimen sequenced in a study of HIV-infected patients and healthy controls. Antiretroviral therapy had run roughly three months, about 14 weeks, before follow-up blood collection. The repertoire came from unfractionated whole blood and reflected all unsorted peripheral T cells. Around 0.5 ug RNA was reverse transcribed with alpha and beta constant-region primers. Separate chain-specific third strand synthesis with multiplexing indices produced the alpha and beta libraries. TCRdb redid the calling of the 5' RACE reads with MiXCR, one entry per CDR3 protein. The sample contains about 10,000 distinct CDR3 sequences, 5.5% to 7% of which appear only once. Sequences were derived from blood, sampled during antiretroviral therapy. The receptors originated from an adult with HIV infection. The donor label of this sample is uncertain.

By proportion, this clonotype is medium-sized. The V gene is TRBV12-3 or TRBV12-4, the J gene TRBJ1-5; D might be TRBD1 (5 bases). V was cut by 3 bases and J by 4 bases, with 7 bases left in between. The CDR3 runs 13 residues. CDR3 sequence: CASSFEGNQPQHF. CDR3 nucleotide sequence: TGTGCCAGCAGTTTCGAGGGGAATCAGCCCCAGCATTTT.

This clonotype has at least ten counts. The genes are TRBV20-1 and TRBJ2-5; a weak D match, TRBD2 (5 bases). V lost 0 bases and J 2 bases, leaving 16 bases between the germline ends. The CDR3 runs to 16 residues. Germline assignment: CDR1 DFQATT and CDR2 SNEGSKA (reference sequence). In DNA form, the CDR3 reads TGCAGTGCTAGAGAAGAGGAACTAGGTCTGCAAGAGACCCAGTACTTC. Translation gives CSAREEELGLQETQYF.